This T cell receptor beta chain was obtained from a study of OX40 agonist ivuxolimab in advanced cancers. Study in general: Intravenous ivuxolimab at 0.01 to 10 mg/kg was given to patients every 2 weeks. The dose-escalation cohort was around 83% male, with a mean age of about 56 years, ranging about 23 to 90.

Trimming removed 6 bases at V and 0 bases at J, with 9 bases between. This CDR3 region has 15 residues. The germline CDR1 and CDR2 sequences are SNHLY and FYNNEI. Study results and limitations: There was clonal expansion of CD4+ and CD8+ blood T cells by week 6 at 0.1 to 3.0 mg/kg. CD8+ T cells showed, on average, more clonal expansion than CD4+ cells.

Only in-frame clones appear in the TCRdb table, and some are missing; sequencing was by immunoSEQ multiplex PCR. The table records roughly 49,000 clones, around 84% of them present only once. Concerning this clone itself: The antigen is unknown.

The sequencing used CD4+ or CD8+ T cells sorted from blood, collected in a trial of the OX40 agonist ivuxolimab. This clonotype was obtained from an adult with an advanced solid tumor such as melanoma, head and neck, liver or kidney cancer. The chain carries TRBV2 and TRBJ2-6, with D unresolved. Here the CDR3 reads CASSRQSSGANVLTF. In nucleotides, the CDR3 is TGTGCCAGCAGCCGCCAGTCCTCTGGGGCCAACGTCCTGACTTTC.